The clone carrying this TCR beta chain has just one count. Its matching antigen is unknown. This sample is part of a study of blood T cells in healthy people across ages. Study information: When template switching was applied, about one barcoded beta molecule was captured per two T cells. General study results and limits: While age rose, TCR beta diversity per million T cells dropped in a roughly linear way.

PCR was performed a second time for about 6 to 12 cycles using a sample-barcoded 5' primer and a J-beta primer mix. Every cDNA was tagged by a template-switch adaptor with 12 random nucleotides. Researchers report that each sample yielded at least 2.5 million CDR3-containing paired-end reads. TCRdb reprocessed the 5' RACE reads with MiXCR, giving one entry per CDR3 protein. The data show 550,000 to 750,000 distinct CDR3 sequences, with around 21% seen just once and 3% to 4.5% held by the top ten. The sample taken for sequencing was blood. The receptor comes from a man between 70 and 80 years old in good health.

CDR3 region: CSAREVANTGELFF. CDR3 sequence (DNA): TGCAGTGCTAGAGAGGTCGCGAACACCGGGGAGCTGTTTTTT. The rearrangement joins TRBV20-1 to TRBJ2-2; D gene uncertain. The germline V gene has CDR1 DFQATT and CDR2 SNEGSKA (reference sequence). This CDR3 region has 14 residues. V gave up 0 bases and J gave up 0 bases, with 5 bases separating them.